Here is one TCR beta chain with its context. In the PCR, 60 Vbeta and 13 Jbeta primers were used. The data were produced by immunoSEQ multiplex PCR, yet TCRdb's version contains in-frame clones alone and is incomplete. This sample has approximately 170,000 clones; roughly 77% occur once, and the top ten carry approximately 3.1%. V gave up 4 bases and J gave up 6 bases, with 10 bases separating them. Germline CDR1 and CDR2: MNHEY and SVGAGI. CDR3 length equals 12 residues. The sample belongs to a study of cytomegalovirus exposure and HLA in healthy donors. Sequenced input: PBMCs. V and J are TRBV6-5 and TRBJ2-7; tentative D call: TRBD2 (5 bases). This TCR derives from a woman aged 30 to 39 in good health and CMV-seropositive. The CDR3 region has the DNA TGTGCCAGCAGTTTAGGACTGACCGAGCAGTACTTC. This translates into CASSLGLTEQYF.